This T cell receptor beta chain was recorded in a study of T-cell reconstitution after alpha-beta-depleted transplantation in children. This clonotype came up many times. V was shortened by 0 bases and J by 4 bases, with 12 bases between the two germline ends. This CDR3 has 15 residues. The germline CDR1 and CDR2 sequences are LGHNA and YSLEER. Unique molecular identifiers were incorporated when the TCRbeta library was constructed. In TCRdb, the PCR reads were re-called with MiXCR into one record per CDR3 protein. The sample shows under 300,000 distinct CDR3 sequences, about 8.8% of them seen only once.

The sequence was obtained from a human donor who donated a stem cell graft to a child with SCID. Sequenced material: PBMCs from the stem cell graft donor, taken from the stem cell graft. This rearrangement joins TRBV4-3 to TRBJ1-2; possible D gene TRBD1, 5 bases. The CDR3 nucleotides read TGCGCCAGCAGCCAAGAGTGGGGGGGAGGCTATGGCTACACCTTC. This sequence encodes CASSQEWGGGYGYTF.